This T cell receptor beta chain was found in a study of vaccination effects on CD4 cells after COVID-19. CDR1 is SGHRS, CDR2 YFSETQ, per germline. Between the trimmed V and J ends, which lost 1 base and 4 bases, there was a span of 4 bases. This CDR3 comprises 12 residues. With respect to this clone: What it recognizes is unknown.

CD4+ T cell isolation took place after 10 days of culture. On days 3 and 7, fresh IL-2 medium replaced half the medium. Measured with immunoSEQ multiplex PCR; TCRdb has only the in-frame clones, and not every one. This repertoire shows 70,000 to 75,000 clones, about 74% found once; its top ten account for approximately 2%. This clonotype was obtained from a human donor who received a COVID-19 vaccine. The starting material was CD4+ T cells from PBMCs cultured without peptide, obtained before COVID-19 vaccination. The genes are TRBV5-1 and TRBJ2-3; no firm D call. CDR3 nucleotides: TGCGCCAGCAGCTTGAACGCAGATACGCAGTATTTT. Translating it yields CASSLNADTQYF. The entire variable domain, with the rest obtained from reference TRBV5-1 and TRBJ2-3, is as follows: KAGVTQTPRYLIKTRGQQVTLSCSPISGHRSVSWYQQTPGQGLQFLFEYFSETQRNKGNFPGRFSGRQFSNSRSEMNVSTLELGDSALYLCASSLNADTQYFGPGTRLTVL.